These 30 T cell receptor beta chains were all obtained from the same sample, sequenced in a study of cytomegalovirus exposure and HLA in healthy donors. 13 Jbeta primers and 60 Vbeta primers were used for the PCR. Sequenced by immunoSEQ multiplex PCR; TCRdb stores in-frame clones only, minus some. Of about 120,000 clones detected, about 72% appear once; the ten largest clones hold about 15%. The sequencing input was PBMCs. These receptor sequences come from a man aged 50 to 59 in good health and CMV-seropositive.

The rearrangement links TRBV4-1 to TRBJ2-1, with D maybe TRBD1 (6 bases). This CDR3 region has 17 residues. The V end lost 3 bases, the J end lost 0 bases, and 15 bases lay between the germline ends. Germline V gene data show CDR1 as MGHRA and CDR2 as YSYEKL. The CDR3 DNA reads as TGCGCCAGCAGCCATCCCCTGGTCAGGGGCTCCTACAATGAGCAGTTCTTC. Translation: CASSHPLVRGSYNEQFF.

V and J are TRBV4-1 and TRBJ2-7; D possibly corresponds to TRBD2 (5 bases). Germline CDR1 reads MGHRA; CDR2 reads YSYEKL. The V and J ends lost 6 bases and 4 bases respectively, with 19 bases between them. The CDR3 loop spans 15 amino acids. In DNA form, the CDR3 reads TGCGCCAGCAGGTACCGCCCGACGGGGAATTACGAGCAGTACTTC. It specifies CASRYRPTGNYEQYF.

This clone ranks as medium-sized. The chain joins TRBV11-2 to TRBJ2-1, with D unresolved. Germline V gives CDR1 SGHAT, CDR2 FQNNGV. Trimming pared 0 bases from V and 6 bases from J, leaving 6 bases between. The CDR3 consists of 13 residues. The DNA for the CDR3 is TGTGCCAGCAGCTTAGAATCCGTCAATGAGCAGTTCTTC. Translation: CASSLESVNEQFF.

The rearrangement links TRBV5-1 to TRBJ1-2; no definite D call. Trimming took off 5 bases at V and 8 bases at J, with 16 bases between the two ends. The CDR3 contains 13 residues. Germline V gives CDR1 SGHRS, CDR2 YFSETQ. As DNA, the CDR3 is TGCGCCAGCAGAGACAACGGATCGCAGGGCTACACCTTC. Residues: CASRDNGSQGYTF.

CDR3: CASSEVRTGVWFDQPQHF. CDR3 sequence (DNA): TGTGCCAGCAGTGAAGTAAGGACAGGGGTCTGGTTTGATCAGCCCCAGCATTTT. This rearrangement joins TRBV2 to TRBJ1-5; 9 bases line up with TRBD1. Germline trimming cut 1 base from V and 5 bases from J; bases unmatched to any gene: 12. The germline CDR1 and CDR2 sequences are SNHLY and FYNNEI. This CDR3 spans 18 amino acids. Variable domain in full (rest from reference TRBV2 and TRBJ1-5): EPEVTQTPSHQVTQMGQEVILRCVPISNHLYFYWYRQILGQKVEFLVSFYNNEISEKSEIFDDQFSVERPDGSNFTLKIRSTKLEDSAMYFCASSEVRTGVWFDQPQHFGDGTRLSIL.

This clone was counted once. DNA of the CDR3: TGCAGCGTTGGATGGGACAGATCGCGAGGCGAGCAGTACTTC. This translates into CSVGWDRSRGEQYF. This chain uses TRBV29-1 with TRBJ2-7; 7 bases match TRBD1. The CDR3 consists of 14 residues. Germline-derived CDR1 and CDR2 are SQVTM and ANQGSEA. With V trimmed by 4 bases and J by 6 bases, 12 bases remained unmatched.

The V and J genes are TRBV6-1 and TRBJ1-5; no definite D call. The CDR3 runs to 13 residues. Germline values: CDR1 MNHNS, CDR2 SASEGT. Trimming shortened V by 2 bases and J by 7 bases, and 9 bases separated the two germline ends. DNA of the CDR3: TGTGCCAGCAGTGAATACGGGAACCAGCCCCAGCATTTT. Its translation is CASSEYGNQPQHF.

V and J are TRBV19 and TRBJ1-1; the D gene is possibly TRBD1 (6 bases). The CDR3 covers 12 residues. Between the trimmed V and J ends, which lost 3 bases and 6 bases, there was a span of 8 bases. CDR1 and CDR2 from the germline V gene are LNHDA and SQIVND (reference sequence). The CDR3 coding sequence is TGTGCCAGTAGTATTACAGGGTCTGAAGCTTTCTTT. It codes for CASSITGSEAFF.

The chain employs TRBV5-1 and TRBJ2-1; 9 bases fit TRBD2. The CDR3 spans 15 residues. Trimming cost V 2 bases and J 8 bases; bases outside gene matches: 8. Germline loops: CDR1 SGHRS, CDR2 YFSETQ. The CDR3 nucleotides read TGCGCCAGCAGCTTAGCGCGCGGGAGGGACGATGAGCAGTTCTTC. Residues: CASSLARGRDDEQFF.

In its sample, this clone was seen once. V is TRBV7-9 and J is TRBJ1-1; 9 bases match TRBD1. The CDR3 consists of 13 residues. Trimming at V came to 5 bases and at J to 7 bases, leaving 5 bases not matched to a gene. CDR1 is SEHNR and CDR2 is FQNEAQ in the germline V gene (reference sequence). CDR3: CASSPGQGNEAFF. DNA for the CDR3: TGTGCCAGCAGCCCAGGACAGGGGAATGAAGCTTTCTTT.

The genes are TRBV2 and TRBJ1-3; D gene unclear. In germline, CDR1 is SNHLY, CDR2 FYNNEI. The V end was cut by 2 bases, the J end by 0 bases, with 8 bases between. The CDR3 has 15 amino acids. The CDR3 region is CASSESGFSGNTIYF. The DNA of the CDR3 is TGTGCCAGCAGTGAATCGGGGTTCTCTGGAAACACCATATATTTT. Full variable domain (rest looked up from reference TRBV2 and TRBJ1-3): EPEVTQTPSHQVTQMGQEVILRCVPISNHLYFYWYRQILGQKVEFLVSFYNNEISEKSEIFDDQFSVERPDGSNFTLKIRSTKLEDSAMYFCASSESGFSGNTIYFGEGSWLTVV.

Only one count was recorded for this clone. The J gene is TRBJ2-7, the V gene TRBV6-5, with 7 bases that match TRBD1. Germline V lookup: CDR1 MNHEY, CDR2 SVGAGI. The junction had 4 bases not matched to a gene; V was cut back by 5 bases and J by 0 bases. The CDR3 contains 14 residues. Here the CDR3 DNA reads TGTGCCAGCAGTAGACAGGGTCCCTCCTACGAGCAGTACTTC. Protein: CASSRQGPSYEQYF.

This clone has only a few counts. This CDR3 is CASSPGLGYSEGEPQHF. CDR3 sequence (DNA): TGTGCCAGCAGCCCGGGCCTGGGATATTCAGAAGGGGAGCCCCAGCATTTT. This chain joins TRBV7-2 and TRBJ1-5, with a tentative D call TRBD1 (5 bases). V gave up 5 bases and J gave up 8 bases, with 25 bases separating them. The CDR3 is 17 residues long. CDR1 and CDR2 (germline): SGHTA, FQGNSA.

The rearrangement uses TRBV11-3 and TRBJ1-2; D possibly corresponds to TRBD1 (5 bases). Germline CDR1 reads SGHNT; CDR2 reads YENEEA. The length of the CDR3 is 13 residues. V dropped 2 bases and J dropped 7 bases, with 11 bases sitting between them. The CDR3 region is CASSLKTGGGYTF. The CDR3 DNA reads as TGTGCCAGCAGCTTAAAAACCGGGGGTGGCTACACCTTC.

The chain recombines TRBV5-1 with TRBJ2-3; 10 bases match TRBD2. This CDR3 has 15 residues. The trim removed 4 bases at V and 6 bases at J, leaving 8 bases unmatched. CDR1 is SGHRS and CDR2 is YFSETQ in the germline V gene. CDR3 DNA sequence: TGCGCCAGCAGCCCAGCGGGAGGGCCGTCCGATACGCAGTATTTT. This translates into CASSPAGGPSDTQYF.

The rearrangement joins TRBV27 to TRBJ2-1, with 9 positions matching TRBD1. Trimming at V came to 3 bases and at J to 2 bases, leaving 2 bases not matched to a gene. Germline V gene sequence: CDR1 MNHEY, CDR2 SMNVEV (reference sequence). The CDR3 extends over 15 amino acids. The CDR3 spells CASSLGQGAYNEQFF. The DNA for the CDR3 is TGTGCCAGCAGTTTGGGACAGGGAGCCTACAATGAGCAGTTCTTC.

This clone turned up a few times. The CDR3 nucleotides are TGTGCCAGCAGGAAGGGACAGGGAGAGACCCAGTACTTC. Amino acids: CASRKGQGETQYF. V usage is TRBV2 and J usage is TRBJ2-5; 9 bases are a match to TRBD1. V trimming: 6 bases; J trimming: 4 bases; junction bases outside the gene matches: 3. Germline CDR1 reads SNHLY; CDR2 reads FYNNEI. This CDR3 has 13 amino acids.

The genes are TRBV6-5 and TRBJ2-4; possibly TRBD1 for D (6 bases). CDR1 is MNHEY and CDR2 is SVGAGI in the germline V gene. V dropped 6 bases and J dropped 2 bases, with 14 bases sitting between them. The CDR3 is 15 residues long. CDR3 in DNA: TGTGCCAGCAGCGACAGGATGGCGACCAAAAACATTCAGTACTTC. Encoded protein: CASSDRMATKNIQYF.

Comments on this clone: The junction does not match germline at one end; this may be a read error. The chain couples TRBV6-6 to TRBJ2-7; 7 bases line up with TRBD1. The CDR3 contains 12 residues. CDR1 and CDR2 from the germline V gene are MNHNY and SVGAGI (reference sequence). Written as DNA, the CDR3 is TGTGCCAGCAGCTCCACAGGGGACGAGCAGCACTTC. Translation: CASSSTGDEQHF.

In the case of this clone: The conserved phenylalanine or tryptophan is not found at the CDR3 terminus, so this likely reflects a read error. CDR3 DNA: TGTGCCAGCACCTCCGGGACAGGAACCTACGAGCAGTACCTC. Translating gives CASTSGTGTYEQYL. The chain carries TRBV9 and TRBJ2-7, with TRBD1 matching over 8 bases. Germline CDR1 SGDLS, CDR2 YYNGEE. V shed 6 bases, J shed 2 bases, and the junction held 7 bases outside the gene matches. This CDR3 spans 14 amino acids.

The chain is built from TRBV9 and TRBJ2-3; the match to TRBD2 covers 14 bases. Germline CDR1 is SGDLS and CDR2 is YYNGEE. The CDR3 totals 14 residues. The V and J ends lost 8 bases and 6 bases, in that order; junction bases with no gene match: 5. Here the CDR3 reads CASGTSGGRDTQYF. Written as DNA, the CDR3 is TGTGCCAGTGGGACTAGCGGGGGTCGGGATACGCAGTATTTT.

V usage is TRBV11-2 and J usage is TRBJ2-5; 7 bases align to TRBD2. Trimming removed 7 bases from V and 4 bases from J; junction bases left unmatched: 9. Germline lookup yields CDR1 SGHAT and CDR2 FQNNGV. The CDR3 loop spans 14 amino acids. The CDR3 coding sequence is TGTGCCAGCACCCCCGGGCGCGGGGGAGAGACCCAGTACTTC. Its translation is CASTPGRGGETQYF.

CDR3: CASSPRGVADTQYF. DNA of the CDR3: TGTGCCAGCAGCCCCCGTGGAGTCGCAGATACGCAGTATTTT. V and J are TRBV7-7 and TRBJ2-3; D gene unclear. Looked up from germline, CDR1 is SSHAT and CDR2 is FNYEAQ (reference sequence). The CDR3 spans 14 residues. V lost 5 bases and J lost 4, with 13 bases in between.

This clone was found once. The V and J genes are TRBV5-1 and TRBJ1-1; D perhaps matches TRBD1 (5 bases). Trimming removed 4 bases at V and 0 bases at J, with 7 bases between. Germline V gene data show CDR1 as SGHRS and CDR2 as YFSETQ. The CDR3 extends over 13 amino acids. The CDR3 loop is CASSTTVNTEAFF. The CDR3 bases are TGCGCCAGCAGCACGACAGTGAACACTGAAGCTTTCTTT.

The chain has TRBV6-5 and TRBJ1-6, with 7 nucleotides matching TRBD1. V dropped 5 bases and J dropped 5; count of bases not matched to a gene: 3. Germline V gene data show CDR1 as MNHEY and CDR2 as SVGAGI. The CDR3 covers 14 residues. CDR3 protein: CASSVGTDNSPLHF. CDR3 coding DNA: TGTGCCAGCAGTGTCGGGACAGATAATTCACCCCTCCACTTT.

The genes are TRBV9 and TRBJ2-7; 8 bases are a match to TRBD1. The CDR3 covers 15 residues. Germline V gives CDR1 SGDLS, CDR2 YYNGEE. Trimming took 3 bases from V and 2 from J; bases not matched to a gene: 7. CDR3 protein: CASSGGDRRTYEQYF. The CDR3 DNA sequence: TGTGCCAGCAGCGGGGGGGACAGGCGAACCTACGAGCAGTACTTC. Together with reference TRBV9 and TRBJ2-7, the CDR3 gives the full variable domain: DSGVTQTPKHLITATGQRVTLRCSPRSGDLSVYWYQQSLDQGLQFLIQYYNGEERAKGNILERFSAQQFPDLHSELNLSSLELGDSALYFCASSGGDRRTYEQYFGPGTRLTVT.

A word on this clone: The identical CDR3 is also encoded by other nucleotide sequences in the sample. This chain links TRBV28 with TRBJ2-1, with a possible D match to TRBD2 (5 bases). Per the germline V gene, CDR1 is MDHEN and CDR2 is SYDVKM. This CDR3 has 13 amino acids. Trimming left V 5 bases short and J 3 bases short, with 8 bases between. The DNA for the CDR3 is TGTGCCAGCAGTCCTGGAGGCTACAATGAGCAGTTCTTC. It encodes CASSPGGYNEQFF.

V and J are TRBV28 and TRBJ2-7; a possible D gene is TRBD2 (6 bases). The V end lost 4 bases, the J end lost 4 bases, and 17 bases lay between the germline ends. Per germline, CDR1 MDHEN and CDR2 SYDVKM. This CDR3 contains 15 residues. This CDR3 is CASSSPQGRNYEQYF. As DNA, the CDR3 is TGTGCCAGCAGTTCCCCTCAAGGGAGGAATTACGAGCAGTACTTC.

The chain employs TRBV6-6 and TRBJ1-4, with D perhaps matching TRBD1 (6 bases). Trimming left V 0 bases short and J 8 bases short, with 13 bases between. Germline CDR1 reads MNHNY; CDR2 reads SVGAGI (reference sequence). The CDR3 spans 15 residues. For the CDR3, the DNA is TGTGCCAGCAGTTACTCGCACAGGGACGGGGAAAAACTGTTTTTT. Protein: CASSYSHRDGEKLFF.

This chain uses TRBV28 with TRBJ1-2; TRBD1 matches at 8 bases. Per germline, CDR1 MDHEN and CDR2 SYDVKM. The CDR3 runs to 14 residues. Germline trimming cut 2 bases from V and 3 bases from J; bases unmatched to any gene: 2. CDR3 in amino acids: CASSLAGGYYGYTF. The CDR3 bases are TGTGCCAGCAGTTTAGCAGGGGGCTACTATGGCTACACCTTC.